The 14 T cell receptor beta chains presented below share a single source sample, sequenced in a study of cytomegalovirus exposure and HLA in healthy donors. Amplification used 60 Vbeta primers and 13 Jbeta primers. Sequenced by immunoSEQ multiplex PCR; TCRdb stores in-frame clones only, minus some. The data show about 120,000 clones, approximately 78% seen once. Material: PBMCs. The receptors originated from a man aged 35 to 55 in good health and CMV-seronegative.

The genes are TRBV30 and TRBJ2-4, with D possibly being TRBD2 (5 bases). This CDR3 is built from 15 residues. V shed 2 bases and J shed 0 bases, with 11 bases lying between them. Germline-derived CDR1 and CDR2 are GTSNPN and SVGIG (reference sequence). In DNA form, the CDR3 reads TGTGCCTGGAGTCATCCGGGAATAGCCAAAAACATTCAGTACTTC. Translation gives CAWSHPGIAKNIQYF.

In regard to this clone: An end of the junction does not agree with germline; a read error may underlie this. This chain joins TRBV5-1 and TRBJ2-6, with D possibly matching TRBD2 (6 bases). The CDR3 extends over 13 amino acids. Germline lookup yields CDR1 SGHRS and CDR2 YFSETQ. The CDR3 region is CASSYGGANGLTF. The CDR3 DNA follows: TGCGCCAGCAGCTACGGAGGGGCCAACGGCCTGACTTTC.

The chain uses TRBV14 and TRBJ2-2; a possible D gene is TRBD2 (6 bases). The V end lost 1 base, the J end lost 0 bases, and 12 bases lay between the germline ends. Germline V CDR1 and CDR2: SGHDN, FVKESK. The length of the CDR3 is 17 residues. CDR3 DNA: TGTGCCAGCAGCCAAGTTATGCGGGGAACGAACACCGGGGAGCTGTTTTTT. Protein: CASSQVMRGTNTGELFF.

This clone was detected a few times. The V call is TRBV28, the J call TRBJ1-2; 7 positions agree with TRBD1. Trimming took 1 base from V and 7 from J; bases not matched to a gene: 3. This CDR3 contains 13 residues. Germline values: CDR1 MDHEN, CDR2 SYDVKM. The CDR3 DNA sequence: TGTGCCAGCAGTTTATCGGGACAGACTGGCTACACCTTC. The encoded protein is CASSLSGQTGYTF.

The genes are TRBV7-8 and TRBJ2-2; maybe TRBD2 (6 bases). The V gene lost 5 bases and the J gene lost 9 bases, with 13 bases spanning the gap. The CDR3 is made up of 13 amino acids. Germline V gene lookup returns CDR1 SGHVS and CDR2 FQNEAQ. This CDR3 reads CASSQQEGWELFF. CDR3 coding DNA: TGTGCCAGCAGCCAACAGGAGGGTTGGGAGCTGTTTTTT.

CDR3 loop: CAWSPLAGGNTGELFF. The CDR3 region has the DNA TGTGCCTGGAGCCCACTAGCGGGAGGTAACACCGGGGAGCTGTTTTTT. V is TRBV30 and J is TRBJ2-2, with TRBD2 matching over 12 bases. V was clipped by 3 bases and J by 2 bases; unmatched bases: 4. CDR1 and CDR2 (germline): GTSNPN, SVGIG (reference sequence). The CDR3 runs 16 residues.

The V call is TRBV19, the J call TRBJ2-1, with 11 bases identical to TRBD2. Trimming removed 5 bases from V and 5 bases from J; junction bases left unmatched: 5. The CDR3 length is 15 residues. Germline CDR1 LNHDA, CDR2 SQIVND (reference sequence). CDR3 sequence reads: CASSGGTSGHNEQFF. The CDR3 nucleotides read TGTGCCAGTAGTGGCGGGACTAGCGGCCACAATGAGCAGTTCTTC.

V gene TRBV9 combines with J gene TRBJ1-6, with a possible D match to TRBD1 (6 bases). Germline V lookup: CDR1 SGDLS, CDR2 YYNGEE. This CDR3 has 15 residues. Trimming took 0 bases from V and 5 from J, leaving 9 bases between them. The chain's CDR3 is CASSVGPGDNSPLHF. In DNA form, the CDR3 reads TGTGCCAGCAGCGTAGGACCAGGGGATAATTCACCCCTCCACTTT.

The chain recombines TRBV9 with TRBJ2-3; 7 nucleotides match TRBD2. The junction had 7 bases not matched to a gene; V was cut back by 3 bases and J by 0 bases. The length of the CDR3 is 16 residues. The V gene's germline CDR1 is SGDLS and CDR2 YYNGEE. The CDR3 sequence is CASSAETSSSTDTQYF. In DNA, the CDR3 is TGTGCCAGCAGCGCGGAGACTAGCAGTAGCACAGATACGCAGTATTTT.

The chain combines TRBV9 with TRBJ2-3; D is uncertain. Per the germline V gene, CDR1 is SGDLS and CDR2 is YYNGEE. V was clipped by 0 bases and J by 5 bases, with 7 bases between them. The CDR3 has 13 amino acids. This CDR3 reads CASSVVRGDTQYF. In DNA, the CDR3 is TGTGCCAGCAGCGTAGTCCGCGGAGATACGCAGTATTTT.

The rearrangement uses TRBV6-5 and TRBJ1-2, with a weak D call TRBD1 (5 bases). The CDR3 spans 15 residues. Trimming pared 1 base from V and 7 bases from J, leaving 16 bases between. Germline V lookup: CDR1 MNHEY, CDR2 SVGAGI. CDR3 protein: CASSYLGVRGIGYTF. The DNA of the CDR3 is TGTGCCAGCAGTTACTTGGGTGTCCGGGGGATTGGCTACACCTTC.

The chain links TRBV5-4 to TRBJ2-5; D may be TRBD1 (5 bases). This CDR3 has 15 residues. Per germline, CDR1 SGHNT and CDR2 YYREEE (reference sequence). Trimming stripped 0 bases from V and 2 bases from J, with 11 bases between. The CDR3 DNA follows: TGTGCCAGCAGCTTGGTGCAAAGGGGTCAAGAGACCCAGTACTTC. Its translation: CASSLVQRGQETQYF.

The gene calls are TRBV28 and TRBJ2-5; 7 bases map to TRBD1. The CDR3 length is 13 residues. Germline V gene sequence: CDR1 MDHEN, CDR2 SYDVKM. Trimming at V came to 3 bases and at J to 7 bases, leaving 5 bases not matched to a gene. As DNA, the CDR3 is TGTGCCAGCAGTTTGTCAACAGGGGCGACCCAGTACTTC. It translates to CASSLSTGATQYF. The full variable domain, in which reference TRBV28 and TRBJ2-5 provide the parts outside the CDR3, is DVKVTQSSRYLVKRTGEKVFLECVQDMDHENMFWYRQDPGLGLRLIYFSYDVKMKEKGDIPEGYSVSREKKERFSLILESASTNQTSMYLCASSLSTGATQYFGPGTRLLVL.

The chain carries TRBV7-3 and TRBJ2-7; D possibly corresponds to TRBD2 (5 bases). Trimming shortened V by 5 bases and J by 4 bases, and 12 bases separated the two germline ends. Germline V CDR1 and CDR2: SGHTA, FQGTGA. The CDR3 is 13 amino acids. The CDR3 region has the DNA TGTGCCAGCAGCCCTAACCCGGGGTACGAGCAGTACTTC. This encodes CASSPNPGYEQYF.